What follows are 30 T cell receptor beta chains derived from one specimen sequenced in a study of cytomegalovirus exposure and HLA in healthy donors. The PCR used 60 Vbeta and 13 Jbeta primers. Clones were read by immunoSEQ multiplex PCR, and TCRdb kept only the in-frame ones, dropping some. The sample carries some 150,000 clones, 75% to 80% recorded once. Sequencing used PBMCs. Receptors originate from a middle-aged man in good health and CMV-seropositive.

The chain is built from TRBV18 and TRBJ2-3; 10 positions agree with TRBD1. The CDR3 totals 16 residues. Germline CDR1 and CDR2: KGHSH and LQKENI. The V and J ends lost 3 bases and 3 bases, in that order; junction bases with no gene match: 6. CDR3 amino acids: CASSPQGQGRTDTQYF. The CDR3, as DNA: TGTGCCAGCTCACCGCAGGGACAGGGGCGGACAGATACGCAGTATTTT.

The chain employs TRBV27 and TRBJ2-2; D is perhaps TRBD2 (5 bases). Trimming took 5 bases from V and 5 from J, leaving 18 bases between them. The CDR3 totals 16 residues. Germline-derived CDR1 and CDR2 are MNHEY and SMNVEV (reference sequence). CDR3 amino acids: CASSARALSGTGELFF. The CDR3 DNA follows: TGTGCCAGCAGTGCTCGGGCTCTCAGCGGTACCGGGGAGCTGTTTTTT.

The CDR3 loop reads CASSLVQMYGYTF. The CDR3 coding sequence is TGTGCCAGCAGCTTAGTACAGATGTATGGCTACACCTTC. The rearrangement uses TRBV7-2 and TRBJ1-2; D remains unclear. With 1 base removed from V and 5 bases from J, the gap between germline ends came to 8 bases. Germline V gives CDR1 SGHTA, CDR2 FQGNSA. The CDR3 length is 13 residues.

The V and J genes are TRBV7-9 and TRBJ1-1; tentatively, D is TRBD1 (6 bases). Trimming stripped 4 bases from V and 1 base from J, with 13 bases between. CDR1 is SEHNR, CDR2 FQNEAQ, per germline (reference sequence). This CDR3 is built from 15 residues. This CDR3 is CASSSPGTRNTEAFF. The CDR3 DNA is TGTGCCAGCAGCTCGCCCGGGACAAGGAACACTGAAGCTTTCTTT.

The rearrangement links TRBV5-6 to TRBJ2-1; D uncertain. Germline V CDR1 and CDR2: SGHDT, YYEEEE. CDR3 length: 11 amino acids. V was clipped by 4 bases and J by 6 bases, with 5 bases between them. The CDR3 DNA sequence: TGTGCCAGCAGCCGTCGCAATGAGCAGTTCTTC. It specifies CASSRRNEQFF.

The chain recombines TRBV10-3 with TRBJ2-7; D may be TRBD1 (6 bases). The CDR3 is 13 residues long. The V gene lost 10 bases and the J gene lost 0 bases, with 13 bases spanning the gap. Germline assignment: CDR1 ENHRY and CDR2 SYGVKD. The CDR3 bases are TGTGCCACCATGGGGGCAGGCTCCTACGAGCAGTACTTC. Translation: CATMGAGSYEQYF.

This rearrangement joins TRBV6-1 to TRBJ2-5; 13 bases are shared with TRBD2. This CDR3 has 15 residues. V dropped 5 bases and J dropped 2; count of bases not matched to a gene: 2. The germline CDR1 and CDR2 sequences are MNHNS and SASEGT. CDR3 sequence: CASSLGLAGQETQYF. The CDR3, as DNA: TGTGCCAGCAGTCTGGGACTAGCGGGACAAGAGACCCAGTACTTC.

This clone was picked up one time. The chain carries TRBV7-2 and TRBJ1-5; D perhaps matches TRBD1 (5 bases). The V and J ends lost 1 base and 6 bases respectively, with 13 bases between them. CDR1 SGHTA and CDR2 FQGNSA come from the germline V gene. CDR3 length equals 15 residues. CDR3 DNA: TGTGCCAGCAGCTTAGGGGGAGGTGGGGGTCAGCCCCAGCATTTT. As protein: CASSLGGGGGQPQHF. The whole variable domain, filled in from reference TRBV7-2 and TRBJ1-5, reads GAGVSQSPSNKVTEKGKDVELRCDPISGHTALYWYRQSLGQGLEFLIYFQGNSAPDKSGLPSDRFSAERTGGSVSTLTIQRTQQEDSAVYLCASSLGGGGGQPQHFGDGTRLSIL.

CDR3 coding DNA: TGCGCCAGCAGCTTGGGGGGACAGGGGCCCTACGAGCAGTACTTC. This sequence encodes CASSLGGQGPYEQYF. The chain joins TRBV5-1 to TRBJ2-7, with 10 bases fitting TRBD1. V gave up 0 bases and J gave up 2 bases; unmatched junction bases: 2. This CDR3 spans 15 amino acids. Germline CDR1 and CDR2: SGHRS and YFSETQ. Supplemented by reference TRBV5-1 and TRBJ2-7, the full variable domain reads KAGVTQTPRYLIKTRGQQVTLSCSPISGHRSVSWYQQTPGQGLQFLFEYFSETQRNKGNFPGRFSGRQFSNSRSEMNVSTLELGDSALYLCASSLGGQGPYEQYFGPGTRLTVT.

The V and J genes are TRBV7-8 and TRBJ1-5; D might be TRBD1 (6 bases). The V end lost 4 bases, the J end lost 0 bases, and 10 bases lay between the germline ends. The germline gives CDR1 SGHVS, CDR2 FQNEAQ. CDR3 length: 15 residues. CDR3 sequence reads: CASSSDSYSNQPQHF. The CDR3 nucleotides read TGTGCCAGCAGCTCGGACAGTTATAGCAATCAGCCCCAGCATTTT. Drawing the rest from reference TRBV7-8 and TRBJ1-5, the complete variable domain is GAGVSQSPRYKVAKRGQDVALRCDPISGHVSLFWYQQALGQGPEFLTYFQNEAQLDKSGLPSDRFFAERPEGSVSTLKIQRTQQEDSAVYLCASSSDSYSNQPQHFGDGTRLSIL.

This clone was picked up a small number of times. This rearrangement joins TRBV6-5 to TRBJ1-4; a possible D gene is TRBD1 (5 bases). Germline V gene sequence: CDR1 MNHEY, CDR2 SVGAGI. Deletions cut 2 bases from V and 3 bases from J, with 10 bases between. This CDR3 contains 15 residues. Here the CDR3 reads CASSYSDRPNEKLFF. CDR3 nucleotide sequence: TGTGCCAGCAGTTACAGCGACAGACCTAATGAAAAACTGTTTTTT.

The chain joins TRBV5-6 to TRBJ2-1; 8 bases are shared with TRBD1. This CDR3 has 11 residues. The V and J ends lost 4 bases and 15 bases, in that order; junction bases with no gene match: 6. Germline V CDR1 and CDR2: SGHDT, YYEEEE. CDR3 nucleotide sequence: TGTGCCAGCAGCCTCGGACAGGGTGCGTTCTTC. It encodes CASSLGQGAFF.

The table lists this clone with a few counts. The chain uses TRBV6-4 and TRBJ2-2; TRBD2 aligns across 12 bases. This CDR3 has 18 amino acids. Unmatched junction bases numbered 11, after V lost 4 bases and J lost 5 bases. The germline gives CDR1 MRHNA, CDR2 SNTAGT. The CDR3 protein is CASSAFPRTSGTTGELFF. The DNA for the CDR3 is TGTGCCAGCAGTGCCTTCCCGCGGACTAGCGGGACGACCGGGGAGCTGTTTTTT.

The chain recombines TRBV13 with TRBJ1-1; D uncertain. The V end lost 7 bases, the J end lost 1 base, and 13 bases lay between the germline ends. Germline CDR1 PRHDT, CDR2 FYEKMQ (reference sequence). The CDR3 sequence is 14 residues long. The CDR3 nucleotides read TGTGCCAGCATGGCGGGCGGAAGGAACACTGAAGCTTTCTTT. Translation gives CASMAGGRNTEAFF.

CDR3 residues: CASSPPGGETQYF. The CDR3 DNA is TGTGCCAGCAGCCCCCCCGGGGGAGAGACCCAGTACTTC. The rearrangement links TRBV7-9 to TRBJ2-5, with D possibly matching TRBD2 (6 bases). The germline CDR1 and CDR2 sequences are SEHNR and FQNEAQ (reference sequence). V was pared by 5 bases and J by 4 bases, with 11 bases between. This CDR3 region has 13 residues.

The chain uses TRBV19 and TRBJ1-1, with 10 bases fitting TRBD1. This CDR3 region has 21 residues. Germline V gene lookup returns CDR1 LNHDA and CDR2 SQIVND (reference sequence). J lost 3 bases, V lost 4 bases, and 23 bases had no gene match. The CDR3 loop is CASSTPTPFGPGQGRDTEAFF. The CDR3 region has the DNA TGTGCCAGTAGTACTCCGACTCCCTTTGGGCCGGGACAGGGGCGGGACACTGAAGCTTTCTTT.

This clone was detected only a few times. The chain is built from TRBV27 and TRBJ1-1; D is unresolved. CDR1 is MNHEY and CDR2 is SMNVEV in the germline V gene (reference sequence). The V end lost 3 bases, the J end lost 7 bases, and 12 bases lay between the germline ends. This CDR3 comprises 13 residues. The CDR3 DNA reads TGTGCCAGCAGTTTTACGACAAAAAATGAAGCTTTCTTT. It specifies CASSFTTKNEAFF.

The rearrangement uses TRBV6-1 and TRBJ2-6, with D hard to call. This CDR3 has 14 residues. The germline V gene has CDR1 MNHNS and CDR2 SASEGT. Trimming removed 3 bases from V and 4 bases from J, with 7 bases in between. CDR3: CASSELIGANVLTF. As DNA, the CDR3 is TGTGCCAGCAGTGAGTTAATCGGGGCCAACGTCCTGACTTTC.

The CDR3 nucleotides are TGTGCCAGTAGTCCCGGGAGGGAAACAGAGACCCAGTACTTC. Its protein product is CASSPGRETETQYF. The V gene is TRBV19, the J gene TRBJ2-5; TRBD2 matches at 8 bases. The CDR3 has 14 amino acids. Germline CDR1 reads LNHDA; CDR2 reads SQIVND (reference sequence). V was pared by 5 bases and J by 4 bases, with 6 bases of the junction left unmatched.

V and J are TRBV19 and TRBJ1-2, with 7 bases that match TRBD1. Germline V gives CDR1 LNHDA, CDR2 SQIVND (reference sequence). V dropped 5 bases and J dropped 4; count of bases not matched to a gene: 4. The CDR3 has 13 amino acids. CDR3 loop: CASSLPGGYGYTF. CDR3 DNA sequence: TGTGCCAGTAGTTTACCAGGGGGCTATGGCTACACCTTC.

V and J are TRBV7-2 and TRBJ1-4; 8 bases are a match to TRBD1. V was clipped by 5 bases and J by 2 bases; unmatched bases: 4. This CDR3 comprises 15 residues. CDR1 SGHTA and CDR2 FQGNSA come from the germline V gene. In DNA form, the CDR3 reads TGTGCCAGCAGCGCACAGGGGGGCACTAATGAAAAACTGTTTTTT. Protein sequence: CASSAQGGTNEKLFF.

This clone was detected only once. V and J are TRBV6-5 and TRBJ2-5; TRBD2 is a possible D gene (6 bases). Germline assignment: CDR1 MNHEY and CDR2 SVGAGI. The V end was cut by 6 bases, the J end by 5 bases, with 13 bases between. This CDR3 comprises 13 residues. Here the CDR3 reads CASSTREWETQYF. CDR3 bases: TGTGCCAGCAGCACACGGGAGTGGGAGACCCAGTACTTC.

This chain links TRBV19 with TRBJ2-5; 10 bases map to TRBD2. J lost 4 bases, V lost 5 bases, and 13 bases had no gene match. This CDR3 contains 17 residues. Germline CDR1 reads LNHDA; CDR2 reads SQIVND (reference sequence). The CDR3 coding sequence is TGTGCCAGTAGTTGGCGGGCTAGCGGGAGAGGGGGAGAGACCCAGTACTTC. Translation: CASSWRASGRGGETQYF.

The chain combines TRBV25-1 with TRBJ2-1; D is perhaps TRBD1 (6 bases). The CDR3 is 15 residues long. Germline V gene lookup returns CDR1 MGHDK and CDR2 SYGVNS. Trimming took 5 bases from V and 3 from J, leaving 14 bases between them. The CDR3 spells CASSLGAGSYNEQFF. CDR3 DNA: TGTGCCAGCAGTCTGGGGGCAGGGAGCTACAATGAGCAGTTCTTC.

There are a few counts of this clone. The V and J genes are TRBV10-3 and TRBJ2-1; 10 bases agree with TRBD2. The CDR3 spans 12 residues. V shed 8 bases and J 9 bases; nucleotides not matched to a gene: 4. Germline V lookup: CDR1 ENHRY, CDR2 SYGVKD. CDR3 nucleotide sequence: TGTGCCATCGGGACTAGCGCGGGTGAGCAGTTCTTC. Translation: CAIGTSAGEQFF.

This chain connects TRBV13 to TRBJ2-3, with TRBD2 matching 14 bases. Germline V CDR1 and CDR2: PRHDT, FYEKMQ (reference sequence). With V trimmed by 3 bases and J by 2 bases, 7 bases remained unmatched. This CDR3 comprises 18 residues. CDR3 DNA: TGTGCCAGCAGCTTCGGGACTAGCGGGAGAGCCGCCACAGATACGCAGTATTTT. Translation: CASSFGTSGRAATDTQYF.

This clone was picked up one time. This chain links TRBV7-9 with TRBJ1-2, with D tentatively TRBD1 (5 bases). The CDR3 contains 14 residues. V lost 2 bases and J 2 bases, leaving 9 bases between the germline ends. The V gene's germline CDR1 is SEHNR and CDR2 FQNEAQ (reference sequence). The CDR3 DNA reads TGTGCCAGCAGCTTACAGGGATGGAACTATGGCTACACCTTC. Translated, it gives CASSLQGWNYGYTF.

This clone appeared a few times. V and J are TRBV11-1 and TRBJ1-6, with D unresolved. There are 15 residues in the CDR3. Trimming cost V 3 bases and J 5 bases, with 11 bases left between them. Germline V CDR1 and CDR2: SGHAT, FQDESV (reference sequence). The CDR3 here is CASSLHIRDNSPLHF. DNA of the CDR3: TGTGCCAGCAGCTTGCACATCCGGGATAATTCACCCCTCCACTTT.

In nucleotides, the CDR3 is TGTGCCAGCAGCGACAGCTTCACAGATACGCAGTATTTT. Protein sequence: CASSDSFTDTQYF. This chain links TRBV7-8 with TRBJ2-3; maybe TRBD1 (5 bases). V lost 5 bases and J lost 2, with 8 bases in between. The germline V gene has CDR1 SGHVS and CDR2 FQNEAQ. This CDR3 contains 13 residues.

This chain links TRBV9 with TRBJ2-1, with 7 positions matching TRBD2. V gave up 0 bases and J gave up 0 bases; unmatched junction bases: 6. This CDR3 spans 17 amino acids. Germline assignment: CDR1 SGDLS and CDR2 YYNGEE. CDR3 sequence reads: CASSVEWGTTSYNEQFF. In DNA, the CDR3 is TGTGCCAGCAGCGTAGAGTGGGGGACTACCTCCTACAATGAGCAGTTCTTC.